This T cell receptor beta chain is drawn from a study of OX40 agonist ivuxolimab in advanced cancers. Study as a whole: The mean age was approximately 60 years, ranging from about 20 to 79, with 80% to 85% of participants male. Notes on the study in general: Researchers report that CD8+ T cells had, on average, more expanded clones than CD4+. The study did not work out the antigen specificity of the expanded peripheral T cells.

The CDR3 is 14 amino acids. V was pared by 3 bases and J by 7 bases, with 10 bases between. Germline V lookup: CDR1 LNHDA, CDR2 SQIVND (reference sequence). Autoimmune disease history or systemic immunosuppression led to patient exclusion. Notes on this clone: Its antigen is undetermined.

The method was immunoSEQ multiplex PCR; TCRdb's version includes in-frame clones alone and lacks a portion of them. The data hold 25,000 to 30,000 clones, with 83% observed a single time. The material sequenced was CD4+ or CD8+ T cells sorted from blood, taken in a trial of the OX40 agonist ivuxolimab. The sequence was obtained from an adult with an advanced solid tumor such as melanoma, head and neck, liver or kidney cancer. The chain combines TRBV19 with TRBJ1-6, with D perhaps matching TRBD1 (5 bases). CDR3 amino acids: CASSMGGANSPLHF. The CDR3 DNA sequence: TGTGCCAGTAGTATGGGTGGGGCCAATTCACCCCTCCACTTT. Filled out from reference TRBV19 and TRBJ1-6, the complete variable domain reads DGGITQSPKYLFRKEGQNVTLSCEQNLNHDAMYWYRQDPGQGLRLIYYSQIVNDFQKGDIAEGYSVSREKKESFPLTVTSAQKNPTAFYLCASSMGGANSPLHFGNGTRLTVT.